A selection of T cell receptor beta chains follows, all from one sample in a study of T cells in Graves' hyperthyroidism and ophthalmopathy. TCRdb ran MiXCR on the multiplex PCR reads and lists one entry per CDR3 protein. The sample carries 480,000 or so distinct CDR3 sequences, 46% recorded once. The sample consisted of peripheral blood or thyroid tissue (not recorded which). The receptors stem from an adult woman with Graves' disease, either hyperthyroidism or ophthalmopathy (not recorded which). CDR3s include the opening cysteine and the closing phenylalanine or tryptophan. Fields, in order: V gene, CDR3 protein.

v_call: TRBV24-1; cdr3_aa: CATSALTTGGYQETQYF
v_call: TRBV10-3; cdr3_aa: CAISEELYEQYF
v_call: TRBV12-3/TRBV12-4; cdr3_aa: CASSLRGTNSAEAFF
v_call: TRBV7-9; cdr3_aa: CASSYGDRAGNTIYF
v_call: TRBV12-3/TRBV12-4; cdr3_aa: CATRRGVGYTF
v_call: TRBV7-9; cdr3_aa: CASSYSGTQTEAFF
v_call: TRBV7-9; cdr3_aa: CASTADQETQYF
v_call: TRBV7-8; cdr3_aa: CASSLSDRYYEQYF
v_call: TRBV20-1; cdr3_aa: CSANPRLGEKLFF
v_call: TRBV5-1; cdr3_aa: CASSTGQGFEAFF
v_call: TRBV4-1; cdr3_aa: CASSQGDRESNYGYTF
v_call: TRBV10-3; cdr3_aa: CAISAQGRPTSPDSPLHF
v_call: TRBV14; cdr3_aa: CASSQLRTDTEAFF
v_call: TRBV25-1; cdr3_aa: CASSESEYQPQHF
v_call: TRBV5-1; cdr3_aa: CASLGGGESNTGELFF
v_call: TRBV12-3/TRBV12-4; cdr3_aa: CASSPGQGMGTEAFF
v_call: TRBV18; cdr3_aa: CASSPKGSGLLGGYTF
v_call: TRBV5-1; cdr3_aa: CASEVVNTEAFF
v_call: TRBV7-6; cdr3_aa: CASSLRWGTGELFF
v_call: TRBV20-1; cdr3_aa: CSAGQGAGNQPQHF
v_call: TRBV5-4; cdr3_aa: CASSLALIGSETQYF
v_call: TRBV7-2; cdr3_aa: CASGRPGSGELFF
v_call: TRBV7-2; cdr3_aa: CASSLGQYRNTEAFF
v_call: TRBV11-2; cdr3_aa: CASSPEGASSYEQYF
v_call: TRBV9; cdr3_aa: CASSVATGGNTEAFF
v_call: TRBV7-9; cdr3_aa: CASSTSLSQENTEAFF